The rows below give T cell receptor beta chains drawn from one sample of a study of blood T cells in healthy people across ages. TCRdb passed the 5' RACE reads through MiXCR, listing each CDR3 protein once. The sample gives around 1,000,000 distinct CDR3 sequences, around 25% of which show up once; 0.75% is in the top ten. These same records also appear under a second study, on T cells of mothers and their children.

The specimen sequenced was blood. These receptors came from a girl aged 2 to 9 in good health. CDR3s include the opening cysteine and the closing phenylalanine or tryptophan. The order of the fields is D gene, J gene, clone size, V gene, CDR3 DNA, CDR3 protein. D genes are given only for firm matches. Size values are once, few and many counts, or a class for expanded clones, and some rows have none.

TRBD2	TRBJ2-1	once	TRBV10-3	TGTGCCATAACAAATGAGAGCGGGAGGCAGTTCAATGAGCAGTTCTTC	CAITNESGRQFNEQFF
NA	TRBJ2-6	many	TRBV5-5	TGTGCCAGCAGCTCCGCATCATTACAGGGTCTTGGGGCCAACGTCCTGACTTTC	CASSSASLQGLGANVLTF
TRBD1	TRBJ1-3	NA	TRBV7-2	TGTGCCAGCAGCTTAGCCTTACAGGGGGCGCCTGGAAACACCATATATTTT	CASSLALQGAPGNTIYF
NA	TRBJ2-1	NA	TRBV2	TGTGCCAGCAGTGATAGGGCCCTCAATGAGCAGTTCTTC	CASSDRALNEQFF
TRBD2	TRBJ2-5	few	TRBV29-1	TGCAGCGTCGGGACTAGCGGGGGCCTGGAGACCCAGTACTTC	CSVGTSGGLETQYF
NA	TRBJ2-5	NA	TRBV3-1	TGTGCCAGCAGCCAAGACTCCGTACTCACAGAGACCCAGTACTTC	CASSQDSVLTETQYF
NA	TRBJ2-5	many	TRBV7-7	TGTGCCAGCAGCTTGGGGACGCTTCAAGAGACCCAGTACTTC	CASSLGTLQETQYF
NA	TRBJ2-7	NA	TRBV29-1	TGCAGCGTCGAAGAGGACGTCACCTACGAGCAGTACTTC	CSVEEDVTYEQYF
TRBD1	TRBJ2-1	few	TRBV27	TGTGCCAGCAGTTTATGGGACAGTAAAAATGAGCAGTTCTTC	CASSLWDSKNEQFF
NA	TRBJ2-7	NA	TRBV5-1	TGCGCCAGCAGAGGAAGTGGAGCTTACGAGCAGTACTTC	CASRGSGAYEQYF
NA	TRBJ1-5	few	TRBV10-3	TGTGCCACCGGTAGGGAGGGGTCGGCTCAGCCCCAGCATTTT	CATGREGSAQPQHF
TRBD2	TRBJ2-1	few	TRBV11-1	TGTGCCAGCAGCCTAACCCCTGGACTAGCGGGAACGAGCTCCTACAATGAGCAGTTCTTC	CASSLTPGLAGTSSYNEQFF
NA	TRBJ2-6	few	TRBV20-1	TGCAGTGCTCTATTATGGGGCTCTGGGGCCAACGTCCTGACTTTC	CSALLWGSGANVLTF
NA	TRBJ2-7	few	TRBV7-3	TGTGCCAGCAGCTTAGGAGGGTATGACGACGAGCAGTACTTC	CASSLGGYDDEQYF
NA	TRBJ1-1	NA	TRBV6-2/TRBV6-3	TGTGCCAGCACCCCGACAGACAAGATGAACACTGAAGCTTTCTTT	CASTPTDKMNTEAFF
TRBD1	TRBJ2-1	few	TRBV29-1	TGCAGCGGCACCGGGACAGGGGGGTTCAATGAGCAGTTCTTC	CSGTGTGGFNEQFF
NA	TRBJ1-2	NA	TRBV27	TGTGCCAGCAGAGGGGTCGGTGGCTACACCTTC	CASRGVGGYTF
NA	TRBJ2-7	NA	TRBV10-3	TGTGCCATCAGTGACGGGGTAAACGAGCAGTACTTC	CAISDGVNEQYF
NA	TRBJ2-1	NA	TRBV7-9	TGTGCCAGCAGCTTAGGTAAGGGCGGGGACTTCGACAATGAGCAGTTCTTC	CASSLGKGGDFDNEQFF
NA	TRBJ2-1	few	TRBV29-1	TGCAGCGTTGAAACTGGGATTTCCCTCAATGAGCAGTTCTTC	CSVETGISLNEQFF
NA	TRBJ1-1	NA	TRBV24-1	TGTGCCACCAGTGATTCCACAGGGATTGGGACTGAAGCTTTCTTT	CATSDSTGIGTEAFF
TRBD2	TRBJ2-1	NA	TRBV20-1	TGCAGTGGCCAACTAGCGGGAGCGGTTGAGCAGTTCTTC	CSGQLAGAVEQFF
NA	TRBJ1-1	NA	TRBV4-3	TGCGCCAGCAGCCTGTCAAGGGGCATGAACACTGAAGCTTTCTTT	CASSLSRGMNTEAFF
TRBD2	TRBJ2-5	NA	TRBV6-1	TGTGCCAGCAGTGAAAGGGCGATACTAGCGGGGGGCCAGGGAGAGACCCAGTACTTC	CASSERAILAGGQGETQYF
NA	TRBJ1-2	NA	TRBV7-2	TGTGCCAGCAGCTTAGGTCCGGAGAGCTATGGCTACACCTTC	CASSLGPESYGYTF
TRBD1	TRBJ1-1	NA	TRBV10-3	TGTGCCATCAGTGAGTCCCGACAGGGCGAAGCTTTCTTT	CAISESRQGEAFF
NA	TRBJ1-3	NA	TRBV12-3/TRBV12-4	TGTGCCAGCAGTCCTGGACAGAGAATATCTGGAAACACCATATATTTT	CASSPGQRISGNTIYF
TRBD2	TRBJ2-5	NA	TRBV9	TGTGCCAGCAGCGTAGGTATTCGGGGGGGCACGGAGACCCAGTACTTC	CASSVGIRGGTETQYF
NA	TRBJ2-7	few	TRBV7-3	TGTGCCAGCAGCTCGGACAGCGATCACTACGAGCAGTACTTC	CASSSDSDHYEQYF
NA	TRBJ2-2	few	TRBV6-2/TRBV6-3	TGTGCCAGCACTCTACCCCAGGGAGGGAACACCGGGGAGCTGTTTTTT	CASTLPQGGNTGELFF
NA	TRBJ1-3	few	TRBV7-8	TGTGCCAGCAGCTTAGACTCCGAGATTGGAAACACCATATATTTT	CASSLDSEIGNTIYF
NA	TRBJ1-4	few	TRBV28	TGTGCCAGCAGTTTAAACATTGCAACTAATGAAAAACTATTTTTT	CASSLNIATNEKLFF
NA	TRBJ2-5	few	TRBV5-6	TGTGCCAGCAGCGAGGGAGTACTAGGCCAATCGACAGAGACCCAGTACTTC	CASSEGVLGQSTETQYF
NA	TRBJ2-5	NA	TRBV18	TGTGCCAGCTCACCTTCGTCGGAGACCCAGTACTTC	CASSPSSETQYF
NA	TRBJ2-1	few	TRBV5-1	TGCGCCAGCAGCCCCCCCGGGATCGAGCAGTTCTTC	CASSPPGIEQFF
TRBD1	TRBJ2-1	few	TRBV5-1	TGCGCCAGCAGCTTGGGGCAGGGGGCCCTTCATGAGCAGTTCTTC	CASSLGQGALHEQFF
TRBD2	TRBJ2-5	few	TRBV9	TGTGCCAGCAGCCCACCGGGACTAGCGGGAGAAGAGACCCAGTACTTC	CASSPPGLAGEETQYF
NA	TRBJ2-1	NA	TRBV6-5	TGTGCCAGCAGTTACACCTCAAACAATGAGCAGTCCTTC	CASSYTSNNEQSF
NA	TRBJ2-5	NA	TRBV21-1	TGTGCCAGCAGCAAAGCGTCAGAAGAGGACAGGGGGGTTCAAGAGACCCAGTACTTC	CASSKASEEDRGVQETQYF
TRBD2	TRBJ2-5	NA	TRBV7-2	TGTGCCAGCAGCTTAGGCGGGAGAATGTCGGGACAAGAGACCCAGTACTTC	CASSLGGRMSGQETQYF
TRBD1	TRBJ1-5	NA	TRBV2	TGTGCCAGCAGTGCCGTGACAGGGGTCGGTCAGCCCCAGCATTTT	CASSAVTGVGQPQHF
TRBD1	TRBJ2-7	NA	TRBV5-1	TGCGCCAGCAGCTCCGGACAGGGCCTCCCCTACGAGCAGTACTTC	CASSSGQGLPYEQYF
TRBD2	TRBJ2-1	NA	TRBV7-9	TGTGCCAGCAGCAGTACGACTAGCGGGAGCTCCTACAATGAGCAGTTCTTC	CASSSTTSGSSYNEQFF
NA	TRBJ2-4	NA	TRBV4-3	TGCGCCAGCAGCCAAGAAGCATCAGGGGTAACCAAAAACATTCAGTACTTC	CASSQEASGVTKNIQYF
NA	TRBJ1-2	NA	TRBV4-3	TGCGCCAGCAGCCCCGGGTCCTCCGACGATGGCTACACCTTC	CASSPGSSDDGYTF
NA	TRBJ2-7	few	TRBV6-2/TRBV6-3	TGTGCCAGCAGCACCCCCGGAGGGGGTGGGGACGAGCAGTACTTC	CASSTPGGGGDEQYF
NA	TRBJ2-1	NA	TRBV2	TGTGCCAGCGAATTTCATCTGGATGAGCAGTTCTTC	CASEFHLDEQFF
NA	TRBJ2-5	NA	TRBV27	TGTGCCAGCAGCTCTCTGGGGACTGACCTAGCGGAGACCCAGTACTTC	CASSSLGTDLAETQYF
NA	TRBJ1-6	NA	TRBV27	TGTGCCAGCTCAAGGGCGCTTTTTTCACCCCTCCACTTT	CASSRALFSPLHF
NA	TRBJ2-1	NA	TRBV6-6	TGTGCCAGCAGTAGGGGAGCGCGGCAAGACAATGAGCAGTTCTTC	CASSRGARQDNEQFF
TRBD2	TRBJ2-3	NA	TRBV10-3	TGTGCCACCGTAGCGGGGGACCTCGATTATACGCAGTATTTT	CATVAGDLDYTQYF
NA	TRBJ2-5	NA	TRBV3-1	TGTGCCAGCAGCCCTAAAACGGGAGTGAGACAAGAGACCCAGTACTTC	CASSPKTGVRQETQYF
NA	TRBJ2-5	many	TRBV4-1	TGCGCCAGCAGCCAAGAAGTGCCGAAGGGGACCCAGTACTTC	CASSQEVPKGTQYF
TRBD1	TRBJ2-1	NA	TRBV29-1	TGCAGCGTTGAAAAGGGGACAGGGGGATCGGAGCAGTTCTTC	CSVEKGTGGSEQFF
TRBD1	TRBJ1-4	NA	TRBV12-3/TRBV12-4	TGTGCCAGCAGTTCAGGCCCCACAGGGGAACTGTTTTTT	CASSSGPTGELFF